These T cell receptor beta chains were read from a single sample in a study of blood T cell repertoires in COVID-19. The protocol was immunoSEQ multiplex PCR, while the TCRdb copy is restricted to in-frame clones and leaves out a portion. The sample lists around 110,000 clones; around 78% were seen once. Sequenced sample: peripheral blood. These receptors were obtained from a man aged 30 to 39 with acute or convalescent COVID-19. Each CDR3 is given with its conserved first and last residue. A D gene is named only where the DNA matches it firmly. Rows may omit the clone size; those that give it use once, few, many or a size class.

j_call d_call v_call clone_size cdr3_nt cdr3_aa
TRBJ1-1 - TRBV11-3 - TGTGCCAGCAGCTTAACGGGATACACTGAAGCTTTCTTT CASSLTGYTEAFF
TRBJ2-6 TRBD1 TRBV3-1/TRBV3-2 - TGTGCCAGCAGCCAAGGGGACAGGGGTCACTCTGGGGCCAACGTCCTGACTTTC CASSQGDRGHSGANVLTF
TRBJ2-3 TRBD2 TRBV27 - TGTGCCAGCAGTTCACATCTAGCGGGAGTCGGGACAGATACGCAGTATTTT CASSSHLAGVGTDTQYF
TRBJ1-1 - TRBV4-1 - TGCGCCAGCAGCCAAGATATTACCAGAAACACTGAAGCTTTCTTT CASSQDITRNTEAFF
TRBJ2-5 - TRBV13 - TGTGCCAGCAGCTTAGGGCAGGGTCAAGGAGAGACCCAGTACTTC CASSLGQGQGETQYF
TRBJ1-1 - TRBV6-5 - TGTGCCAGCAGACACCTTGGTAGCCCTGAAGCTTTCTTT CASRHLGSPEAFF
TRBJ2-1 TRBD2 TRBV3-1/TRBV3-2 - TGTGCCAGCAGCCACGGGACTAGCGACTACAATGAGCAGTTCTTC CASSHGTSDYNEQFF
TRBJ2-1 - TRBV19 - TGTGCCAGTACCCCCAGGGAATCCTACAATGAGCAGTTCTTC CASTPRESYNEQFF
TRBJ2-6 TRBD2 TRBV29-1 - TGCAGCGTAGGTCGCGGGAGTAGCTCTGGGGCCAACGTCCTGACTTTC CSVGRGSSSGANVLTF
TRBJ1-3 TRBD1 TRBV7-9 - TGTGCCAGCAGCTTTTACAGGGGAGCTGGAAACACCATATATTTT CASSFYRGAGNTIYF
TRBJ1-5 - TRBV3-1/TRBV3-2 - TGTGCCAGCAGCCCAAGGGGAGGGTACAATCAGCCCCAGCATTTT CASSPRGGYNQPQHF
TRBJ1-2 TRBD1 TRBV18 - TGTGCCAGCTCACCGCCGGGACAGGAGTTAGATGGCTACACCTTC CASSPPGQELDGYTF
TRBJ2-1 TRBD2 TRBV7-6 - TGTGCCAGCAGCTTAGCGGCTGGTCTAGCGGGGGGGCAAAATGAGCAGTTCTTC CASSLAAGLAGGQNEQFF
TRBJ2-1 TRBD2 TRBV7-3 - TGTGCCAGCAGCTACGGGACTAGCGGGAGCTATGAGCAGTTCTTC CASSYGTSGSYEQFF
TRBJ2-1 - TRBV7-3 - TGTGCCAGCAGCTTATATTACAATGAGCAGTTCTTC CASSLYYNEQFF
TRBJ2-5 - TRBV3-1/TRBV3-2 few TGTGCCAGCAGCCAAGATAGGACACCCCAAGAGACCCAGTACTTC CASSQDRTPQETQYF
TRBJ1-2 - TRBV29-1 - TGCAGCGTTGGCCAGGGGCGGATCTATGGCTACACCTTC CSVGQGRIYGYTF
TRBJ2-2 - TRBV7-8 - TGTGCCAGCAGCTTAGGTTTGGTTATTTACGGCAGGCGGAACACCGGGGAGCTGTTTTTT CASSLGLVIYGRRNTGELFF
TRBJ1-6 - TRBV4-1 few TGCGCCAGCAGCCATGCTGACACAGATAATTCACCCCTCCACTTT CASSHADTDNSPLHF
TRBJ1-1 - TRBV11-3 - TGTGCCAGCAGCTCGACAGTAGACACTGAAGCTTTCTTT CASSSTVDTEAFF
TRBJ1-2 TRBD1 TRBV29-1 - TGCAGCGTTTTTACAGGGGATGGCTACACCTTC CSVFTGDGYTF
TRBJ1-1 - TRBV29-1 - TGCAGCGTTGCCCTCGGGACTGTTGTTTGGGGCACTGAAGCTTTCTTT CSVALGTVVWGTEAFF
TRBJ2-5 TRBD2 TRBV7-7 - TGTGCTAGCAGCTCCCGGGTAGCGGGGGGGGAGACCCAGTACTTC CASSSRVAGGETQYF
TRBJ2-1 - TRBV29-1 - TGCAGCGTTGAAGCAGCGAGGACCTACAATGAGCAGTTCTTC CSVEAARTYNEQFF
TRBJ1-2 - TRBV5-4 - TGTGCCAGCAGCTCATCTACAGGGAGCGCCTATGGCTACACCTTC CASSSSTGSAYGYTF